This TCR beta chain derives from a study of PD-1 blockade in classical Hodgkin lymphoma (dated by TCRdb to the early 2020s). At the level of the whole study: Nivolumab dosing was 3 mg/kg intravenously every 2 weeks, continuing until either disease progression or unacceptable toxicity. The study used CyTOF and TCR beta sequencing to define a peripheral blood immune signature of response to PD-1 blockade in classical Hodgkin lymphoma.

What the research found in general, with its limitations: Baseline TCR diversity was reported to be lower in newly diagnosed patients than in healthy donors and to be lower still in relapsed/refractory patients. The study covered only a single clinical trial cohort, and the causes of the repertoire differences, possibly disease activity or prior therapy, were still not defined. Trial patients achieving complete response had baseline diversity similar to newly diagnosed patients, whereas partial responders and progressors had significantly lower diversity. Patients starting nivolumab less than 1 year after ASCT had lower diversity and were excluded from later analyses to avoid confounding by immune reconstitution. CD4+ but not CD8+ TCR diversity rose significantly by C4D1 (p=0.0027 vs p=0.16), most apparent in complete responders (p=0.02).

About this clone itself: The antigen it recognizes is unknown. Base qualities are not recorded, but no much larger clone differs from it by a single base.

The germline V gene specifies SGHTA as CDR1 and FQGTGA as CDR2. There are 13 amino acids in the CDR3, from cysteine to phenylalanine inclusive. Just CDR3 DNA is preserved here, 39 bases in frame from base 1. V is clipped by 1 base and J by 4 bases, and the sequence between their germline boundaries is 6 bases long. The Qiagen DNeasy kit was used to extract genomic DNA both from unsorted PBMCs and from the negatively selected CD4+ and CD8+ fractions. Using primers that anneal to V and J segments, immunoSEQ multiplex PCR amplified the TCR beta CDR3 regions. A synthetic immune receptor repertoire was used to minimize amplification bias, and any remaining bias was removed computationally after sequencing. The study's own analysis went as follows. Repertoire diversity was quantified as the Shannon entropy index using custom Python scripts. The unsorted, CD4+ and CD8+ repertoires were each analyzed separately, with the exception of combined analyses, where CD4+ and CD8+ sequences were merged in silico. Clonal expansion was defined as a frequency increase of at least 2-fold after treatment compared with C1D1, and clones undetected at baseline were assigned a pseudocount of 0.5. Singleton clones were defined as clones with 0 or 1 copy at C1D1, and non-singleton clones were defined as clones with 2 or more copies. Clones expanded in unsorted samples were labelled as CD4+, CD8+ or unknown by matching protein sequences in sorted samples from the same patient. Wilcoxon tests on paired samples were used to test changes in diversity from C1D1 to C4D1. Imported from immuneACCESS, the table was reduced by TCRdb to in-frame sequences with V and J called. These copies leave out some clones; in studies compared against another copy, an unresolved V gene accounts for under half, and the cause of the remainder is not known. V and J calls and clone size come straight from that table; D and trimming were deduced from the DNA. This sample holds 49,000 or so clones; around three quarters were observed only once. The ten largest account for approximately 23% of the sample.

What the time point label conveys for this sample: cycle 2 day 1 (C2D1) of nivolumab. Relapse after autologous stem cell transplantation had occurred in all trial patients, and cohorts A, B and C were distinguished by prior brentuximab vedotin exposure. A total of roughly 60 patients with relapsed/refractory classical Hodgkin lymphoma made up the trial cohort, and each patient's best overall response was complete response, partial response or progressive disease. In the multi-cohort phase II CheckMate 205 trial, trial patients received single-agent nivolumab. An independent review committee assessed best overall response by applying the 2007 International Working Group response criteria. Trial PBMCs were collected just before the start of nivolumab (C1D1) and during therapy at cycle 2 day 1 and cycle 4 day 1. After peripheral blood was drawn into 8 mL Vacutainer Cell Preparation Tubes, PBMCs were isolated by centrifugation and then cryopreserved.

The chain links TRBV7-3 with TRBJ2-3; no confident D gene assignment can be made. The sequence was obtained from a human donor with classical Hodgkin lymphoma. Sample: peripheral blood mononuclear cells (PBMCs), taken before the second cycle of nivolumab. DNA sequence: TGTGCCAGCAGCTTAAATCCTTCAGATACGCAGTATTTT. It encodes CASSLNPSDTQYF.